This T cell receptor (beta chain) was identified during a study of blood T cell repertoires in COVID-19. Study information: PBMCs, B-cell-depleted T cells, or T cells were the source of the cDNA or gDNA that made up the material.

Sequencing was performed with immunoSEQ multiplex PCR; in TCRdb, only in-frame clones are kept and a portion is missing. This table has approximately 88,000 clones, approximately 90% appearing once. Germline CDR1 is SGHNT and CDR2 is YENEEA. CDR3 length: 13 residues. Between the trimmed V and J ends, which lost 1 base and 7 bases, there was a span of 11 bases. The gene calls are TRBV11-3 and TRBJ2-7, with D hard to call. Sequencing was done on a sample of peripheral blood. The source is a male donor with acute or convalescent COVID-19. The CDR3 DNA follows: TGTGCCAGCAGCTTAGTACGCGACGGGGAGCAGTACTTC. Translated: CASSLVRDGEQYF. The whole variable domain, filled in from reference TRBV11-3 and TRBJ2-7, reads EAGVVQSPRYKIIEKKQPVAFWCNPISGHNTLYWYLQNLGQGPELLIRYENEEAVDDSQLPKDRFSAERLKGVDSTLKIQPAELGDSAVYLCASSLVRDGEQYFGPGTRLTVT.